The 10 T cell receptor beta chains below all came from one sample that was sequenced in a study of T cell responses to AZD1222 COVID-19 vaccine. Measured with immunoSEQ multiplex PCR; TCRdb has only the in-frame clones, and not every one. There are some 90,000 clones in the sample; approximately 90% occur only once, and roughly 13% lies in the top ten. The specimen was peripheral blood, collected on day 0 of AZD1222 vaccination. These receptors were obtained from an adult in good health.

The chain has TRBV14 and TRBJ1-2; 7 bases map to TRBD1. The germline V gene encodes CDR1 SGHDN and CDR2 FVKESK. This CDR3 has 12 residues. Trimming at V came to 3 bases and at J to 11 bases, leaving 6 bases not matched to a gene. This CDR3 reads CASSQTGWFYTF. The CDR3 DNA reads as TGTGCCAGCAGCCAGACAGGGTGGTTTTACACCTTC.

The V gene is TRBV21-1, the J gene TRBJ2-1. TRBV21-1 corresponds to a pseudogene. CDR3 length equals 15 residues. In DNA, the CDR3 is TGTGCCAGCAGCAAAGGCGACCGCTCCTACAATGAGCAGTTCTTC. Translating it yields CASSKGDRSYNEQFF.

The chain recombines TRBV30 with TRBJ1-6, with no clear D. V was pared by 3 bases and J by 6 bases, with 9 bases between. The germline V gene has CDR1 GTSNPN and CDR2 SVGIG (reference sequence). There are 13 residues in the CDR3. In DNA, the CDR3 is TGTGCCTGGAGGAGGACGACTAATTCACCCCTCCACTTT. The encoded protein is CAWRRTTNSPLHF. Full variable domain (outside the CDR3, taken from reference TRBV30 and TRBJ1-6): SQTIHQWPATLVQPVGSPLSLECTVEGTSNPNLYWYRQAAGRGLQLLFYSVGIGQISSEVPQNLSASRPQDRQFILSSKKLLLSDSGFYLCAWRRTTNSPLHFGNGTRLTVT.

J is TRBJ1-6 and V is TRBV5-1; D is undetermined. The ends were cut back, 4 bases at V and 6 bases at J, with 14 bases in the middle. In germline, CDR1 is SGHRS, CDR2 YFSETQ. The CDR3 spans 15 residues. The CDR3 loop reads CASSRVSGANSPLHF. Written as DNA, the CDR3 is TGCGCCAGCAGCCGGGTCTCCGGCGCTAATTCACCCCTCCACTTT.

This clone occurred once. The rearrangement links TRBV11-2 to TRBJ1-4; 7 positions agree with TRBD1. CDR1 is SGHAT and CDR2 is FQNNGV in the germline V gene. Trimming cost V 3 bases and J 10 bases; bases outside gene matches: 11. CDR3 size: 15 residues. The DNA of the CDR3 is TGTGCCAGCAGCTTGGGAACAGGGGAAGTTAGAAAACTGTTTTTT. Translated, it gives CASSLGTGEVRKLFF.

This chain joins TRBV7-2 and TRBJ2-3; 9 nucleotides match TRBD2. This CDR3 is 15 amino acids long. The trim removed 1 base at V and 6 bases at J, leaving 5 bases unmatched. Germline CDR1 SGHTA, CDR2 FQGNSA. CDR3 nucleotides: TGTGCCAGCAGCTTAGTAGCGGGGGTTTGGGATACGCAGTATTTT. Translated: CASSLVAGVWDTQYF.

This chain links TRBV5-6 with TRBJ1-1, with D possibly TRBD1 on 5 matching bases. The CDR3 extends over 13 amino acids. V lost 7 bases to trimming and J lost 2 bases, with 12 bases between them. Germline CDR1 and CDR2: SGHDT and YYEEEE. As DNA, the CDR3 is TGTGCCAGCCGGGGGACGGTTAACACTGAAGCTTTCTTT. This gives the protein CASRGTVNTEAFF.

The CDR3 bases are TGTGCCAGCAGTCGCGCCTTGACAGGGGGGTCCTACAATGAGCAGTTCTTC. This codes for CASSRALTGGSYNEQFF. V and J are TRBV6-6 and TRBJ2-1; TRBD1 matches 9 bases. With 5 bases clipped from V and 1 base from J, the junction kept 9 bases outside the gene matches. Germline V gene lookup returns CDR1 MNHNY and CDR2 SVGAGI (reference sequence). This CDR3 has 17 amino acids.

In DNA form, the CDR3 reads TGTGCCAGCAGAAGGACAGGGGGCCGGACAGATACGCAGTATTTT. This gives the protein CASRRTGGRTDTQYF. This chain joins TRBV5-8 and TRBJ2-3; 11 bases match TRBD1. The CDR3 extends over 15 amino acids. Germline V gene lookup returns CDR1 SGHTS and CDR2 YDEGEE. The trim removed 5 bases at V and 3 bases at J, leaving 5 bases unmatched.

There are a few counts of this clone. The chain couples TRBV12-3 or TRBV12-4 to TRBJ1-2; TRBD1 is a possible D gene (5 bases). Trimming left V 5 bases short and J 2 bases short, with 9 bases between. The CDR3 length is 13 residues. CDR3 loop: CASSDSLNYGYTF. CDR3 bases: TGTGCCAGCAGTGACAGTCTCAACTATGGCTACACCTTC.